This record looks at one TCR beta chain sequence and its context. The source of the sample is a study of blood T cell repertoires in COVID-19. Study-level background: Nucleic acid was either cDNA or gDNA, and it came from T cells, B-cell-depleted T cells, or PBMCs.

TCRdb's copy holds only in-frame clones and misses some; the assay was immunoSEQ multiplex PCR. The data contain about 81,000 clones, 85% to 90% of them singletons. This TCR was recovered from a woman aged 80 or over with acute or convalescent COVID-19. Sequenced: peripheral blood.

CDR3 nucleotide sequence: TGTGCCAGCAGCCATCCCTACCGGGGCTACGAGCAGTACTTC. Residues: CASSHPYRGYEQYF. This chain links TRBV3-1 (or the pseudogene TRBV3-2) with TRBJ2-7; TRBD2 might be the D (5 bases). The germline V gene encodes CDR1 LGHDT and CDR2 YNNKEL (reference sequence). The CDR3 runs 14 residues. Trimming cost V 3 bases and J 3 bases, with 12 bases left between them.